This T cell receptor (beta chain) was sequenced for a study of CD8+ T cells in alopecia areata. Following extraction, RNA underwent reverse transcription to cDNA, which served as the sequencing template. Produced via immunoSEQ multiplex PCR; TCRdb's table is partial and in-frame only. This set yields some 110,000 clones and no singletons; the top ten hold around 20%. This clone was recorded a few times. Its antigen remains unknown. Genes and germline are mouse. The observed sequence ends 4 residues before the CDR3 terminus, with the missing tail filled in from the germline J gene. Overall study results and limits: Relative to normal scalp, lesional scalp, especially alopecia totalis/universalis, showed higher clonality. Mice gave a clearer picture of TCR sharing than patients did, possibly for HLA-related reasons.

CDR1 NNHDY and CDR2 SYVADS come from the germline V gene. The CDR3 contains 15 residues. The receptor was isolated from a C3H/HeJ mouse with alopecia areata. MHC haplotype of the strain: H2-k. The rearrangement uses TRBV13-3 and TRBJ1-1; a possible D gene is TRBD1 (6 bases). The sample taken for sequencing was lesional skin. CDR3 DNA, as far as it was read: TGTGCCAGCAGTGATTGGGACTGGGGGGGCCGA. Translating it yields CASSDWDWGGR. In full, the CDR3 is CASSDWDWGGREVFF.